This note documents a single T cell receptor beta chain sequence. Antigen specificity is unknown. The V gene's germline CDR1 is SEHNR and CDR2 FQNEAQ (reference sequence). This CDR3 region has 17 residues. The CD45RO-CCR7+CD27+CD95- phenotype denoted naive CD8+ T cells. This sample is part of a study of CXCR3-negative and CXCR3-positive naive CD8 T cells. Preparation of TRB cDNA libraries relied on 5' RACE carrying UMI labels. Each CDR3 protein gets one entry in TCRdb, which reprocessed the 5' RACE reads and gives no DNA. The sample includes 130,000 or so distinct CDR3 sequences. Study results and caveats: TRB CDR3 hydrophobicity was greater in CXCR3-positive naive cells than in CXCR3-negative naive cells. Naive cells that were CXCR3-negative or CXCR3-positive used TRBV-TRBJ genes alike, while memory cells diverged.

The chain carries TRBV7-9 and TRBJ2-5; TCRdb returns TRBD2, unconfirmable since there is no DNA. The TCR was taken from a human donor in good health. Some clones in this sample may be carry-over from other donors' samples. Sequenced material: naive CXCR3+ CD8+ T cells from blood. As to subset: CD45RO-CCR7+CD27+CD95- naive CD8+ T cells expressing CXCR3 (TNR3+). The CDR3 loop reads CASSLWRLKVGQETQYF.